A few counts support the clone carrying this T cell receptor (beta chain). Its antigen is as yet unknown. These data originate in a study of PD-L1 blockade in urothelial cancer. About the study: Analyses used blood from 3 weeks (second dose) and 6 weeks after treatment start. Blood gave a median 141,255 T cells.

General observations from the study: Better survival was predicted by below-median pretreatment blood TCR clonality.

Per germline, CDR1 KGHSH and CDR2 LQKENI. V dropped 6 bases and J dropped 4; count of bases not matched to a gene: 7. This CDR3 contains 14 residues. Profiling relied on immunoSEQ multiplex PCR, and the TCRdb table lists in-frame clones only, not all of them. The profile covers tens of thousands of clones, with 85% to 95% appearing a single time and roughly 10% taken by the ten largest. This chain uses TRBV18 with TRBJ2-7; 9 nucleotides match TRBD1. This TCR was recovered from a man in his fifties or sixties with urothelial cancer. The sample in question was PBMCs, obtained around atezolizumab (anti-PD-L1) treatment. Here the CDR3 DNA reads TGTGCCAGCTCGCCCCGACAGGGGGGATACGAGCAGTACTTC. Its protein is CASSPRQGGYEQYF.